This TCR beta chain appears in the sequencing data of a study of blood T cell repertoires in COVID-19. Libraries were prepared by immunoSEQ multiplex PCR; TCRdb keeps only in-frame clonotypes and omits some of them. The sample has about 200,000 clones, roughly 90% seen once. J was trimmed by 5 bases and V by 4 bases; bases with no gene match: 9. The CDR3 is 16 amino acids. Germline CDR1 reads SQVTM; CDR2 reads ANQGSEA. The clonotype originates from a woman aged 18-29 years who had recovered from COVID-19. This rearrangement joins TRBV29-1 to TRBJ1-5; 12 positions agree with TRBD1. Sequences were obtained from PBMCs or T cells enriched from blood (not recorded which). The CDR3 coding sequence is TGCAGCGTTGCGGGGACAGGGGGCGGGAAAGATCAGCCCCAGCATTTT. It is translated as CSVAGTGGGKDQPQHF.